Each of the 12 T cell receptor beta chains below was sequenced from the same sample in a study of regulatory T cells in long-lasting Graves disease. Arm-PCR of CDR3 regions with iRepertoire HTBI primers generated TCR beta libraries. TCRdb passed the multiplex PCR reads through MiXCR, listing each CDR3 protein once. The profile shows under 500,000 distinct CDR3 sequences, 20% of them singletons. Time point given: persistent/refractory GD, antithyroid drugs over 5 years with positive TRAb. Researchers made the TCR library from RNA that was extracted from PBMCs. This material consisted of peripheral blood mononuclear cells (PBMCs), taken when the disease was refractory, from a patient treated with antithyroid drugs. The receptors shown here come from a female donor with Graves disease.

The sample holds many counts of this clonotype. The chain joins TRBV7-2 to TRBJ2-2; D perhaps matches TRBD2 (5 bases). In germline, CDR1 is SGHTA, CDR2 FQGNSA. The CDR3 spans 13 residues. Trimming took 7 bases from V and 4 from J, leaving 10 bases between them. CDR3 residues: CASKGGGTGELFF. CDR3 nucleotide sequence: TGTGCCAGCAAAGGAGGCGGCACCGGGGAGCTGTTTTTT.

This clonotype was observed many times. This chain uses TRBV27 with TRBJ2-5; 7 nucleotides align to TRBD2. The V gene's germline CDR1 is MNHEY and CDR2 SMNVEV (reference sequence). Trimming at V came to 5 bases and at J to 0 bases, leaving 3 bases not matched to a gene. The CDR3 runs 14 residues. CDR3: CASSAGGYQETQYF. The CDR3 bases are TGTGCCAGCAGTGCCGGGGGGTACCAAGAGACCCAGTACTTC.

The sample holds a few counts of this clonotype. This sequence joins TRBV27 and TRBJ2-7; D is undetermined. Germline CDR1 is MNHEY and CDR2 is SMNVEV (reference sequence). Trimming shortened V by 5 bases and J by 3 bases, and 11 bases separated the two germline ends. The CDR3 runs to 13 residues. The CDR3 reads CASSRAKDYEQYF. CDR3 nucleotide sequence: TGTGCCAGCAGTAGGGCTAAGGACTACGAGCAGTACTTC.

The chain has TRBV30 and TRBJ2-1; the D gene could be TRBD1 or TRBD2 (5 bases each). Germline assignment: CDR1 GTSNPN and CDR2 SVGIG (reference sequence). The ends were cut back, 0 bases at V and 0 bases at J, with 9 bases in the middle. This CDR3 comprises 15 residues. DNA for the CDR3: TGTGCCTGGAGTGTAGCAGGGAGCTCCTACAATGAGCAGTTCTTC. It translates to CAWSVAGSSYNEQFF.

This clonotype was counted between two and nine times. In DNA form, the CDR3 reads TGTGCCAGCACCTCGGAGACTAAGAGGGACACCGGGGAGCTGTTTTTT. Protein sequence: CASTSETKRDTGELFF. The chain is built from TRBV12-3 or TRBV12-4 and TRBJ2-2; possibly TRBD2 for D (5 bases). The CDR3 covers 16 residues. Trimming cost V 7 bases and J 3 bases, with 18 bases left between them.

This clonotype appeared many times. The J gene is TRBJ1-2, the V gene TRBV2; D perhaps matches TRBD1 (5 bases). The CDR3 is 15 residues long. Germline CDR1 and CDR2: SNHLY and FYNNEI. V was trimmed by 4 bases and J by 3 bases, leaving 15 bases between them. CDR3 amino acids: CASSGGEINDYGYTF. The CDR3 bases are TGTGCCAGCAGTGGAGGGGAGATTAACGACTATGGCTACACCTTC.

This clonotype was found many times. The CDR3 spells CASSFPGNTEAFF. CDR3 DNA: TGTGCCAGCAGTTTTCCAGGGAACACTGAAGCTTTCTTT. The rearrangement links TRBV28 to TRBJ1-1, with no clear D. V dropped 3 bases and J dropped 1 base, with 6 bases sitting between them. Germline loops: CDR1 MDHEN, CDR2 SYDVKM. This CDR3 is built from 13 residues.

This clonotype was seen ten or more times. This chain links TRBV20-1 with TRBJ1-2, with TRBD1 matching 9 bases. Unmatched junction bases numbered 10, after V lost 1 base and J lost 4 bases. CDR1 and CDR2 from the germline V gene are DFQATT and SNEGSKA (reference sequence). The length of the CDR3 is 16 residues. The CDR3 loop is CSARGRDRAVAYGYTF. In nucleotides, the CDR3 is TGCAGTGCTAGAGGCAGGGACAGGGCCGTCGCCTATGGCTACACCTTC.

This clonotype was detected many times. The chain has TRBV24-1 and TRBJ2-5; D is unclear. Trimming removed 3 bases from V and 4 bases from J, with 11 bases in between. In germline, CDR1 is KGHDR, CDR2 SFDVKD. This CDR3 region has 14 residues. The CDR3 loop reads CATSDRPPRETQYF. The CDR3 coding sequence is TGTGCCACCAGTGATCGGCCGCCTCGAGAGACCCAGTACTTC.

This clonotype was recorded many times. V usage is TRBV6-5 and J usage is TRBJ2-7; TRBD2 aligns across 10 bases. The CDR3 loop spans 15 amino acids. CDR1 is MNHEY and CDR2 is SVGAGI in the germline V gene. Trimming took 1 base from V and 2 from J; bases not matched to a gene: 2. The CDR3 here is CASSYLAGGTYEQYF. CDR3 coding DNA: TGTGCCAGCAGTTACTTAGCGGGAGGAACCTACGAGCAGTACTTC.

This clonotype was counted ten times or more. The chain links TRBV7-3 to TRBJ2-6; 9 nucleotides align to TRBD1. The CDR3 runs 20 residues. Germline-derived CDR1 and CDR2 are SGHTA and FQGTGA. J was trimmed by 4 bases and V by 0 bases; bases with no gene match: 13. CDR3 DNA sequence: TGTGCCAGCAGCTTAACGGGGGGGACAGGGTTAGGTCCCGGGGCCAACGTCCTGACTTTC. The encoded protein is CASSLTGGTGLGPGANVLTF.

This clonotype occurred a few times. This sequence joins TRBV5-1 and TRBJ1-1; 7 nucleotides line up with TRBD1. The CDR3 loop spans 14 amino acids. V shed 5 bases and J 3 bases; nucleotides not matched to a gene: 7. Germline-derived CDR1 and CDR2 are SGHRS and YFSETQ. CDR3 residues: CASRDYRGHTEAFF. The CDR3 DNA reads TGCGCCAGCAGGGATTACAGGGGACACACTGAAGCTTTCTTT.